Detailed here is one TCR beta chain. The sample is drawn from a study of blood T cell repertoires in COVID-19. CDR1 is LGHNT and CDR2 is FRNRAP in the germline V gene. With V trimmed by 3 bases and J by 9 bases, 9 bases remained unmatched. CDR3 length: 15 amino acids. Here immunoSEQ multiplex PCR was the method, and the copy in TCRdb shows in-frame clones only, minus some. The sample carries 80,000 to 100,000 clones, over 65% recorded once. This TCR was sampled from a man aged 65 to 79 with COVID-19, enrolled during active disease. Sequenced input: peripheral blood. The chain is built from TRBV12-5 and TRBJ2-1; 9 nucleotides line up with TRBD2. The CDR3 DNA reads as TGTGCTAGTGGTTTTGCGGGAGGGCCCCCGGGTGAGCAGTTCTTC. Protein: CASGFAGGPPGEQFF.